This T cell receptor (beta chain) was recovered during a study of blood T cell repertoires in COVID-19. Authors' data handling: Amplification of reference gene primers was used by the study to estimate nucleated cell counts. Sequencing was performed with immunoSEQ multiplex PCR; in TCRdb, only in-frame clones are kept and a portion is missing. Clonal size and the V and J genes are those of that table, whereas D and trimming came from the DNA. The profile shows roughly 93,000 clones, roughly nine tenths of them singletons. CDR1 and CDR2 from the germline V gene are SQVTM and ANQGSEA. The CDR3 loop spans 16 amino acids.

The clonotype comes from a man aged 50 to 59 with acute or convalescent COVID-19. The sample taken for sequencing was peripheral blood. The chain couples TRBV29-1 to TRBJ2-1; 9 bases map to TRBD2. This CDR3 is CSKGTSPFNGRDEQFF. Written as DNA, the CDR3 is TGCAGTAAGGGGACTAGCCCTTTTAATGGGAGGGATGAGCAGTTCTTC.